The clone carrying this T cell receptor beta chain appeared once. Looked up from germline, CDR1 is LNHDA and CDR2 is SQIVND (reference sequence). After removal of 5 bases from V and 5 bases from J, the junction contained 5 bases not matched to a gene. This CDR3 comprises 13 residues. Sequencing was performed with immunoSEQ multiplex PCR; in TCRdb, only in-frame clones are kept and a portion is missing. The profile covers about 120,000 clones, with about 89% appearing a single time and approximately 12% taken by the ten largest. This entry belongs to a study of T cell responses to AZD1222 COVID-19 vaccine.

The input for sequencing was peripheral blood, taken on day 0 of MenACWY control vaccination. This receptor was taken from an adult in good health. V is TRBV19 and J is TRBJ2-5, with 7 nucleotides matching TRBD1. In DNA form, the CDR3 reads TGTGCCAGTAGTGACAGGGTTTCGGAGACCCAGTACTTC. The encoded protein is CASSDRVSETQYF. The complete variable domain, with remaining parts taken from reference TRBV19 and TRBJ2-5, reads DGGITQSPKYLFRKEGQNVTLSCEQNLNHDAMYWYRQDPGQGLRLIYYSQIVNDFQKGDIAEGYSVSREKKESFPLTVTSAQKNPTAFYLCASSDRVSETQYFGPGTRLLVL.